These 18 T cell receptor beta chains originate from one sample sequenced in a study of identical twins. From the 5' RACE reads, TCRdb called clonotypes with MiXCR, one entry per CDR3 protein. In the table there are under 300,000 distinct CDR3 sequences, more than 9.5% of which are singletons. This sample also appeared in a second study, on yellow fever vaccine responses in identical twins.

The source material was memory (CD45RO+) T cells sorted from blood. The receptors stem from a woman under 30 in good health.

In its sample, this clonotype was seen many times. The CDR3 here is CASSLYDTQYF. The CDR3 DNA reads as TGTGCCAGCAGCTTGTACGATACGCAGTATTTT. The chain employs TRBV7-2 and TRBJ2-3, with no clear D. Trimming cost V 3 bases and J 6 bases, with 4 bases left between them. This CDR3 comprises 11 residues. The germline V gene has CDR1 SGHTA and CDR2 FQGNSA.

Ten or more counts support this clonotype. The rearrangement joins TRBV6-2 or TRBV6-3 to TRBJ1-1; D is undetermined. V lost 0 bases and J lost 2, with 10 bases in between. Germline CDR1 MNHEY, CDR2 SVGEGT. The CDR3 length is 15 residues. Here the CDR3 DNA reads TGTGCCAGCAGTTACTCACCAAGGGCCAACACTGAAGCTTTCTTT. Translation gives CASSYSPRANTEAFF.

The CDR3 DNA sequence: TGTGCCAGCACAAGACAGAATGTCTTCTCTGGGGCCAACGTCCTGACTTTC. It yields the protein CASTRQNVFSGANVLTF. The gene calls are TRBV6-1 and TRBJ2-6; D possibly corresponds to TRBD1 (5 bases). CDR1 is MNHNS and CDR2 is SASEGT in the germline V gene. The CDR3 has 17 residues. Trimming removed 7 bases at V and 0 bases at J, with 16 bases between.

By sample fraction, this clonotype is medium-sized (0.01 to 0.1%). The J gene is TRBJ2-7, the V gene TRBV28, with 8 bases fitting TRBD1. CDR1 is MDHEN and CDR2 is SYDVKM in the germline V gene. This CDR3 has 14 amino acids. The V and J ends lost 5 bases and 7 bases, in that order; junction bases with no gene match: 10. The CDR3 reads CASSAKRQGWEQYF. The CDR3 DNA reads TGTGCCAGCAGTGCCAAACGACAGGGGTGGGAGCAGTACTTC.

This chain joins TRBV5-4 and TRBJ2-7; D gene ambiguous. This CDR3 region has 13 residues. Germline CDR1 and CDR2: SGHNT and YYREEE (reference sequence). V was pared by 4 bases and J by 0 bases, with 8 bases between. CDR3 region: CASSRFSSYEQYF. The CDR3 nucleotides are TGTGCCAGCAGCCGCTTCAGCTCCTACGAGCAGTACTTC.

This clonotype has ten or more counts. This chain joins TRBV10-3 and TRBJ1-3; 8 positions match TRBD1. CDR1 and CDR2 from the germline V gene are ENHRY and SYGVKD. The ends lost 6 bases at V and 4 bases at J; junction bases unmatched: 5. This CDR3 is built from 14 residues. CDR3 sequence (DNA): TGTGCCATCAGCACAGGGGGAACGGGAAACACCATATATTTT. Translation gives CAISTGGTGNTIYF.

This clonotype was seen a handful of times. This chain links TRBV2 with TRBJ2-1, with TRBD2 identical over 7 bases. Germline V gives CDR1 SNHLY, CDR2 FYNNEI. The CDR3 is 17 amino acids. J was trimmed by 0 bases and V by 5 bases; bases with no gene match: 10. Written as DNA, the CDR3 is TGTGCCAGCAGTAAAATAACTAGCGCGAGCTCCTACAATGAGCAGTTCTTC. This encodes CASSKITSASSYNEQFF.

The gene calls are TRBV10-3 and TRBJ2-4, with D maybe TRBD2 (5 bases). The CDR3 spans 14 residues. The V gene's germline CDR1 is ENHRY and CDR2 SYGVKD. Trimming shortened V by 6 bases and J by 1 base, and 10 bases separated the two germline ends. CDR3 sequence reads: CAISSPGAKNIQYF. In nucleotides, the CDR3 is TGTGCCATCAGCTCCCCGGGGGCCAAAAACATTCAGTACTTC.

This clonotype has more than one count but fewer than ten. This chain joins TRBV15 and TRBJ1-4; D not certain. Deletions cut 5 bases from V and 8 bases from J, with 12 bases between. The CDR3 length is 13 residues. In germline, CDR1 is LNHNV, CDR2 YYDKDF (reference sequence). The CDR3 loop reads CATSVRTKEKLFF. In DNA form, the CDR3 reads TGTGCCACCAGCGTAAGGACGAAGGAAAAACTGTTTTTT.

The DNA of the CDR3 is TGCGCCAGCAGCCAAGTTGGGACAACCTTTAGCACAGATACGCAGTATTTT. Its translation is CASSQVGTTFSTDTQYF. This chain connects TRBV4-1 to TRBJ2-3, with D perhaps matching TRBD1 (6 bases). The germline V and J ends were trimmed by 1 base and 0 bases, with 14 bases remaining between them. This CDR3 has 17 amino acids. CDR1 and CDR2 (germline): MGHRA, YSYEKL.

This clonotype has a handful of counts. The chain employs TRBV6-1 and TRBJ2-7; the D gene could be TRBD1 or TRBD2 (6 bases each). The germline gives CDR1 MNHNS, CDR2 SASEGT. The CDR3 runs 14 residues. V was trimmed by 4 bases and J by 4 bases, leaving 14 bases between them. CDR3 amino acids: CASSGFGGMYEQYF. CDR3 nucleotide sequence: TGTGCCAGCAGTGGGTTCGGGGGCATGTACGAGCAGTACTTC.

This clonotype turned up a few times. The rearrangement joins TRBV15 to TRBJ1-4; 9 bases map to TRBD1. Per the germline V gene, CDR1 is LNHNV and CDR2 is YYDKDF (reference sequence). This CDR3 has 16 residues. The ends lost 2 bases at V and 3 bases at J; junction bases unmatched: 4. CDR3 protein: CATSRSGQGPNEKLFF. The CDR3 DNA reads as TGTGCCACCAGCAGATCGGGACAGGGACCTAATGAAAAACTGTTTTTT.

The chain links TRBV12-3 or TRBV12-4 to TRBJ2-3, with D perhaps matching TRBD1 (6 bases). This CDR3 region has 16 residues. The germline V and J ends were trimmed by 8 bases and 3 bases, with 21 bases remaining between them. The CDR3 DNA is TGTGCCAGCTGTAATTGGGGGCGCATAACAACAGATACGCAGTATTTT. Its translation: CASCNWGRITTDTQYF.

This chain uses TRBV10-1 with TRBJ2-2; the match to TRBD1 covers 9 bases. The CDR3 loop spans 15 amino acids. Germline-derived CDR1 and CDR2 are WNHNN and SYGVQD (reference sequence). The junction had 3 bases not matched to a gene; V was cut back by 2 bases and J by 5 bases. The CDR3 sequence is CASSERDRVTGELFF. CDR3 coding DNA: TGCGCCAGCAGTGAGAGGGACAGGGTAACCGGGGAGCTGTTTTTT.

This clonotype was seen ten or more times. The chain employs TRBV4-3 and TRBJ2-7; TRBD1 agrees at 9 bases. The CDR3 sequence is 17 residues long. Germline lookup yields CDR1 LGHNA and CDR2 YSLEER. The V and J ends lost 0 bases and 2 bases, in that order; junction bases with no gene match: 8. The CDR3, as DNA: TGCGCCAGCAGCCAAGATTTGAGTGGGACAGGGACCTACGAGCAGTACTTC. This encodes CASSQDLSGTGTYEQYF.

The chain has TRBV28 and TRBJ2-2; D uncertain. Per the germline V gene, CDR1 is MDHEN and CDR2 is SYDVKM. This CDR3 is built from 13 residues. V shed 3 bases and J shed 8 bases, with 10 bases lying between them. The CDR3 reads CASSFRAGGELFF. CDR3 DNA sequence: TGTGCCAGCAGTTTTCGTGCCGGGGGGGAGCTGTTTTTT.

This chain connects TRBV6-5 to TRBJ1-5; 7 nucleotides line up with TRBD1. The CDR3 is 16 residues long. Looked up from germline, CDR1 is MNHEY and CDR2 is SVGAGI. V lost 2 bases to trimming and J lost 5 bases; unmatched junction nucleotides: 9. The chain's CDR3 is CASSYGGQILHQPQHF. CDR3 nucleotide sequence: TGTGCCAGCAGTTACGGGGGACAGATTCTTCATCAGCCCCAGCATTTT.

The CDR3 is CASSRSDRGRGNQPQHF. As DNA, the CDR3 is TGTGCCAGCAGCAGATCGGACAGGGGGCGAGGCAATCAGCCCCAGCATTTT. The chain uses TRBV6-2 or TRBV6-3 and TRBJ1-5; 11 bases agree with TRBD1. J was trimmed by 2 bases and V by 6 bases; bases with no gene match: 9. The CDR3 spans 17 residues. Germline V CDR1 and CDR2: MNHEY, SVGEGT.